The rows below give T cell receptor beta chains drawn from one sample of a study of radiation and T cells in renal cell carcinoma. Clones were read by immunoSEQ multiplex PCR, and TCRdb kept only the in-frame ones, dropping some. The data show 150,000 or so clones, with approximately 91% seen just once and more than 10% held by the top ten. Sample: blood, taken from a patient whose treatment included radiotherapy and nephrectomy. All receptors derive from a woman aged 45-59 years with renal cell carcinoma. The CDR3 runs from the conserved cysteine through the conserved F or W. D genes are given only for firm matches. For some rows the clone size is stated as once, few or many, or as a class when expanded; others skip it.

size | D | J | V | CDR3 | DNA
NA | TRBD2 | TRBJ2-5 | TRBV18 | CASSPTSGAPTQETQYF | TGTGCCAGCTCACCGACTAGCGGGGCACCGACTCAAGAGACCCAGTACTTC
NA | NA | TRBJ1-3 | TRBV7-2 | CASSSLGWGRGNTIYF | TGTGCCAGCAGCTCCCTGGGGTGGGGTAGGGGAAACACCATATATTTT
once | NA | TRBJ1-3 | TRBV15 | CATSRDSSGGNTIYF | TGTGCCACCAGCAGAGATAGTAGCGGTGGAAACACCATATATTTT
NA | TRBD2 | TRBJ2-7 | TRBV11-2 | CASTWREGTSYEQYF | TGTGCCAGCACCTGGCGGGAGGGGACCTCCTACGAGCAGTACTTC
NA | TRBD1 | TRBJ2-7 | TRBV5-1 | CASSGGQGANEQYF | TGCGCCAGCAGCGGCGGGCAGGGGGCGAACGAGCAGTACTTC
NA | NA | TRBJ2-1 | TRBV7-9 | CASSLAAPPYNEQFF | TGTGCCAGCAGCTTAGCCGCCCCCCCGTACAATGAGCAGTTCTTC
NA | TRBD1 | TRBJ1-2 | TRBV18 | CASSPRAGGAEMDGYTF | TGTGCCAGCTCACCAAGGGCAGGGGGCGCGGAAATGGATGGCTACACCTTC
NA | NA | TRBJ2-7 | TRBV10-3 | CAISGTSYEQYF | TGTGCCATCAGCGGGACAAGCTACGAGCAGTACTTC
NA | TRBD2 | TRBJ2-2 | TRBV29-1 | CSALLAGGTGELFF | TGCAGCGCGCTACTAGCGGGGGGAACCGGGGAGCTGTTTTTT
NA | NA | TRBJ1-2 | TRBV30 | CAWRSGRNYGYTF | TGTGCCTGGAGGTCAGGGAGGAACTATGGCTACACCTTC
NA | TRBD2 | TRBJ2-3 | TRBV5-6 | CASSLYSFSGGAIDTQYF | TGTGCCAGCAGCTTGTACTCGTTTAGCGGGGGGGCAATAGATACGCAGTATTTT
NA | NA | TRBJ1-4 | TRBV5-8 | CASSLESRGWEKLFF | TGTGCCAGCAGCTTGGAGTCGAGGGGATGGGAAAAACTGTTTTTT
NA | TRBD1 | TRBJ1-1 | TRBV6-6 | CASRGDRDQF | TGTGCCAGCAGGGGGGACAGGGACCAATTT
NA | NA | TRBJ1-5 | TRBV7-2 | CASSVQGNQPQHF | TGTGCCAGCAGCGTACAGGGAAATCAGCCCCAGCATTTT
few | NA | TRBJ1-1 | TRBV6-5 | CASSYGGTRLNTEAFF | TGTGCCAGCAGTTACGGGGGAACCAGACTGAACACTGAAGCTTTCTTT
few | NA | TRBJ1-6 | TRBV5-6 | CASRGAPGTYNSPLHF | TGTGCCAGCCGAGGGGCACCTGGGACCTATAATTCACCCCTCCACTTT